The 27 T cell receptor beta chains below all came from one sample that was sequenced in a study of CD4+ T cells in melanoma. The table came from immunoSEQ multiplex PCR; TCRdb's copy has only in-frame clones and leaves some out. The repertoire includes around 100,000 clones, over 80% of them detected once, and about 3.3% sits in the top ten. Specimen: peripheral blood. These receptors came from a human donor with melanoma.

The rearrangement joins TRBV4-2 to TRBJ2-1, with TRBD2 matching over 13 bases. V was pared by 4 bases and J by 5 bases, with 2 bases of the junction left unmatched. CDR1 is LGHNA, CDR2 YNFKEQ, per germline. The CDR3 sequence is 15 residues long. The CDR3 bases are TGTGCCAGCAGCCCGGGACTAGCGGGAAACAATGAGCAGTTCTTC. Encoded protein: CASSPGLAGNNEQFF.

This chain connects TRBV5-6 to TRBJ2-7; possibly TRBD2 for D (6 bases). V lost 4 bases and J lost 5, with 13 bases in between. The germline CDR1 and CDR2 sequences are SGHDT and YYEEEE. This CDR3 is built from 13 residues. The CDR3 sequence is CASSLAGSHEQYF. In DNA form, the CDR3 reads TGTGCCAGCAGCCTTGCGGGGAGCCACGAGCAGTACTTC.

The sample holds one count of this clone. The V and J genes are TRBV4-2 and TRBJ2-7; 8 bases match TRBD1. Germline trimming cut 4 bases from V and 1 base from J; bases unmatched to any gene: 12. This CDR3 has 17 amino acids. Looked up from germline, CDR1 is LGHNA and CDR2 is YNFKEQ. CDR3 nucleotide sequence: TGTGCCAGCAGCCGTCAAGGGGCAGGGGGCAGATCCTACGAGCAGTACTTC. This gives the protein CASSRQGAGGRSYEQYF.

V and J are TRBV9 and TRBJ2-2, with D hard to call. The ends were cut back, 0 bases at V and 3 bases at J, with 12 bases in the middle. CDR1 is SGDLS and CDR2 is YYNGEE in the germline V gene. CDR3 length equals 16 residues. Here the CDR3 DNA reads TGTGCCAGCAGCGTAGCCGGGCTACACCACACCGGGGAGCTGTTTTTT. Its translation: CASSVAGLHHTGELFF.

V gene TRBV25-1 combines with J gene TRBJ1-4, with TRBD1 matching over 8 bases. The trim removed 4 bases at V and 5 bases at J, leaving 6 bases unmatched. This CDR3 has 15 residues. Germline V gene sequence: CDR1 MGHDK, CDR2 SYGVNS. Written as DNA, the CDR3 is TGTGCCAGCAGTGGACGACAGGGGTGGAATGAAAAACTGTTTTTT. Amino acids: CASSGRQGWNEKLFF.

The V call is TRBV9, the J call TRBJ2-7; D call uncertain. The CDR3 spans 15 residues. The germline V gene has CDR1 SGDLS and CDR2 YYNGEE. Trimming removed 0 bases at V and 1 base at J, with 11 bases between. CDR3 in DNA: TGTGCCAGCAGCGTAGATATATCGAGATCCTACGAGCAGTACTTC. This encodes CASSVDISRSYEQYF.

This chain connects TRBV19 to TRBJ1-4, with 7 bases fitting TRBD1. The CDR3 is 13 residues long. Germline assignment: CDR1 LNHDA and CDR2 SQIVND (reference sequence). The junction had 3 bases not matched to a gene; V was cut back by 6 bases and J by 5 bases. CDR3 bases: TGTGCCAGTAGAGGGACAGAGAATGAAAAACTGTTTTTT. Residues: CASRGTENEKLFF.

J is TRBJ2-1 and V is TRBV9; tentatively, D is TRBD1 (6 bases). Germline V gene sequence: CDR1 SGDLS, CDR2 YYNGEE. The V end was cut by 0 bases, the J end by 8 bases, with 12 bases between. The CDR3 covers 14 residues. CDR3 region: CASSVDQGSDEQFF. The DNA of the CDR3 is TGTGCCAGCAGCGTAGATCAGGGGTCGGATGAGCAGTTCTTC.

The rearrangement uses TRBV11-3 and TRBJ2-2; possible D gene TRBD2, 5 bases. V lost 5 bases and J lost 5, with 9 bases in between. The CDR3 contains 13 residues. The germline gives CDR1 SGHNT, CDR2 YENEEA. DNA for the CDR3: TGTGCCAGCAGCCCGGAGGCTACCGGGGAGCTGTTTTTT. Translated, it gives CASSPEATGELFF.

This chain uses TRBV27 with TRBJ1-4; D is possibly TRBD1 (5 bases). Trimming removed 3 bases from V and 6 bases from J, with 11 bases in between. This CDR3 has 14 amino acids. Germline assignment: CDR1 MNHEY and CDR2 SMNVEV (reference sequence). This CDR3 is CASSLFRADEKLFF. In DNA form, the CDR3 reads TGTGCCAGCAGTTTGTTCAGGGCGGATGAAAAACTGTTTTTT.

The CDR3 spells CASSLQGPPFNEQFF. CDR3 nucleotide sequence: TGTGCCAGCAGCTTACAGGGCCCCCCTTTTAATGAGCAGTTCTTC. The V and J genes are TRBV7-8 and TRBJ2-1; perhaps TRBD1 as D (5 bases). This CDR3 region has 15 residues. From germline, CDR1 is SGHVS and CDR2 FQNEAQ. V was cut by 2 bases and J by 7 bases, with 15 bases left in between.

A single count supports this clone. The genes are TRBV19 and TRBJ1-5; no clear D. Germline-derived CDR1 and CDR2 are LNHDA and SQIVND (reference sequence). The CDR3 spans 15 residues. Trimming stripped 8 bases from V and 3 bases from J, with 17 bases between. CDR3 sequence reads: CASRAKGGLNQPQHF. Written as DNA, the CDR3 is TGTGCCAGTCGGGCGAAGGGAGGGCTCAATCAGCCCCAGCATTTT.

The rearrangement links TRBV14 to TRBJ1-4; D remains unclear. Germline values: CDR1 SGHDN, CDR2 FVKESK. The V end lost 1 base, the J end lost 12 bases, and 15 bases lay between the germline ends. The CDR3 extends over 14 amino acids. For the CDR3, the DNA is TGTGCCAGCAGCCAAGTCCCGGGCGAAGGAGAACTGTTTTTT. Encoded protein: CASSQVPGEGELFF.

This chain joins TRBV5-4 and TRBJ2-6; D call uncertain. Germline V gene sequence: CDR1 SGHNT, CDR2 YYREEE (reference sequence). The V and J ends lost 0 bases and 3 bases respectively, with 13 bases between them. The CDR3 covers 17 residues. The DNA of the CDR3 is TGTGCCAGCAGCTTGGGCCTGACGGTGGGTGGGGCCAACGTCCTGACTTTC. As protein: CASSLGLTVGGANVLTF. The full variable domain, with the rest looked up from reference TRBV5-4 and TRBJ2-6, is ETGVTQSPTHLIKTRGQQVTLRCSSQSGHNTVSWYQQALGQGPQFIFQYYREEENGRGNFPPRFSGLQFPNYSSELNVNALELDDSALYLCASSLGLTVGGANVLTFGAGSRLTVL.

The count of this clone is one. V is TRBV27 and J is TRBJ2-1; D is uncertain. With 2 bases removed from V and 0 bases from J, the gap between germline ends came to 8 bases. The germline gives CDR1 MNHEY, CDR2 SMNVEV (reference sequence). The CDR3 consists of 15 residues. DNA of the CDR3: TGTGCCAGCAGTTTAACAGCCATCTCCTACAATGAGCAGTTCTTC. Translation: CASSLTAISYNEQFF.

The sample holds one count of this clone. V usage is TRBV7-2 and J usage is TRBJ2-4; D may be TRBD2 (7 bases). This CDR3 has 16 amino acids. Germline CDR1 SGHTA, CDR2 FQGNSA. Trimming left V 4 bases short and J 7 bases short, with 20 bases between. CDR3 bases: TGTGCCAGCAGCTCCGAAACGGGGGGCCGACGGAACATTCAGTACTTC. The encoded protein is CASSSETGGRRNIQYF.

The CDR3 DNA sequence: TGCAGCGTTTTAATCAGACGGCAGAACACTGAAGCTTTCTTT. As protein: CSVLIRRQNTEAFF. The chain joins TRBV29-1 to TRBJ1-1; no clear D. The CDR3 sequence is 14 residues long. Germline CDR1 reads SQVTM; CDR2 reads ANQGSEA. V lost 5 bases and J 1 base, leaving 14 bases between the germline ends.

This chain uses TRBV4-1 with TRBJ2-1; 11 bases are shared with TRBD2. The CDR3 contains 16 residues. Germline V gives CDR1 MGHRA, CDR2 YSYEKL. Unmatched junction bases numbered 5, after V lost 0 bases and J lost 7 bases. This CDR3 reads CASSQESSGRYNEQFF. For the CDR3, the DNA is TGCGCCAGCAGCCAAGAGTCTAGCGGGAGGTATAATGAGCAGTTCTTC.

The gene calls are TRBV4-3 and TRBJ2-2, with 13 positions matching TRBD2. CDR3 size: 16 residues. Germline lookup yields CDR1 LGHNA and CDR2 YSLEER. Trimming removed 4 bases from V and 4 bases from J; junction bases left unmatched: 3. As DNA, the CDR3 is TGCGCCAGCAGCCCACTAGCGGGAGGGCCCACCGGGGAGCTGTTTTTT. It translates to CASSPLAGGPTGELFF.

The genes are TRBV5-6 and TRBJ2-1; D gene uncertain. V was pared by 0 bases and J by 4 bases, with 5 bases between. CDR3 size: 13 residues. From germline, CDR1 is SGHDT and CDR2 YYEEEE. CDR3 in DNA: TGTGCCAGCAGCTTGGGTGCGTACAATGAGCAGTTCTTC. Amino acids: CASSLGAYNEQFF.

This clone was recorded only once. The genes are TRBV27 and TRBJ2-6; D perhaps matches TRBD1 (5 bases). This CDR3 region has 15 residues. Germline CDR1 reads MNHEY; CDR2 reads SMNVEV (reference sequence). Trimming took off 4 bases at V and 4 bases at J, with 11 bases between the two ends. CDR3 residues: CASSSWGQGANVLTF. CDR3 nucleotide sequence: TGTGCCAGCAGTTCATGGGGCCAAGGGGCCAACGTCCTGACTTTC.

The chain has TRBV21-1 and TRBJ2-7. TRBV21-1 is a listed pseudogene. The CDR3 is 14 amino acids. The CDR3 DNA reads TGTGCCAGCAGCAGGAAGTCAGGGGAGGACGAGCAGTACTTC. This codes for CASSRKSGEDEQYF.

This chain connects TRBV7-7 to TRBJ2-5; tentatively, D is TRBD1 or TRBD2 (5 bases each). V gave up 9 bases and J gave up 0 bases, with 11 bases separating them. Germline CDR1 is SSHAT and CDR2 is FNYEAQ (reference sequence). This CDR3 contains 13 residues. The CDR3 nucleotides are TGTGCCAGTGAGCAGGGACACCAAGAGACCCAGTACTTC. Amino acid sequence: CASEQGHQETQYF.

V gene TRBV9 combines with J gene TRBJ2-7; D gene ambiguous. The germline gives CDR1 SGDLS, CDR2 YYNGEE. CDR3 length equals 15 residues. The ends were cut back, 0 bases at V and 3 bases at J, with 13 bases in the middle. This chain's CDR3 is CASSVVSVSRYEQYF. CDR3 bases: TGTGCCAGCAGCGTAGTCTCGGTAAGCCGCTACGAGCAGTACTTC.

V and J are TRBV27 and TRBJ2-5; a weak D match, TRBD1 (6 bases). Germline V gene lookup returns CDR1 MNHEY and CDR2 SMNVEV (reference sequence). The CDR3 is 16 residues long. The V end was cut by 2 bases, the J end by 5 bases, with 18 bases between. The CDR3 region is CASSLNRDKIRETQYF. CDR3 coding DNA: TGTGCCAGCAGTTTAAACCGGGACAAAATTAGGGAGACCCAGTACTTC.

The chain employs TRBV4-1 and TRBJ2-3, with TRBD1 as a possible D gene (6 bases). The V gene lost 3 bases and the J gene lost 4 bases, with 14 bases spanning the gap. Germline CDR1 MGHRA, CDR2 YSYEKL. The CDR3 totals 15 residues. The CDR3 region is CASSQGIQGPDTQYF. DNA of the CDR3: TGCGCCAGCAGCCAGGGAATACAGGGTCCAGATACGCAGTATTTT.

The V gene is TRBV2, the J gene TRBJ2-2; 7 nucleotides align to TRBD2. The CDR3 is 13 residues long. The germline CDR1 and CDR2 sequences are SNHLY and FYNNEI. V lost 7 bases and J lost 4; bases outside the gene matches: 3. The DNA of the CDR3 is TGTGCCAGCAACCGGGAGGTCACCGGGGAGCTGTTTTTT. It is translated as CASNREVTGELFF.